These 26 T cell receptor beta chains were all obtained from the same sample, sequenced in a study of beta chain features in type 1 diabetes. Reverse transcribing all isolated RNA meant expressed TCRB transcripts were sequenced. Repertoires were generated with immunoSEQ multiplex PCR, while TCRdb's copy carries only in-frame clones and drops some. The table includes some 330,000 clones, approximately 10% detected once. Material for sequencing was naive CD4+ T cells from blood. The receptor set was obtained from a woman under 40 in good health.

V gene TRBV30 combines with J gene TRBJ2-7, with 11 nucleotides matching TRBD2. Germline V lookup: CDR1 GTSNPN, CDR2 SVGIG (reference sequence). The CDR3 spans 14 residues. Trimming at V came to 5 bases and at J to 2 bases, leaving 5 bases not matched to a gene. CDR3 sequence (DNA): TGTGCCTGGTCCGAGACTAGCGGGGCCTACGAGCAGTACTTC. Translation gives CAWSETSGAYEQYF. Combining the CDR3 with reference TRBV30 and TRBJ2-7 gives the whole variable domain SQTIHQWPATLVQPVGSPLSLECTVEGTSNPNLYWYRQAAGRGLQLLFYSVGIGQISSEVPQNLSASRPQDRQFILSSKKLLLSDSGFYLCAWSETSGAYEQYFGPGTRLTVT.

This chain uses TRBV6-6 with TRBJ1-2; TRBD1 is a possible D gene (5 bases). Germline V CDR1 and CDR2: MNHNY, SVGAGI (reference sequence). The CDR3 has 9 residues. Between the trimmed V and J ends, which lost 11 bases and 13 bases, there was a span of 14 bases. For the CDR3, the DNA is TGTGCCGCCGGGAGGGGCCTCACCTTC. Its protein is CAAGRGLTF.

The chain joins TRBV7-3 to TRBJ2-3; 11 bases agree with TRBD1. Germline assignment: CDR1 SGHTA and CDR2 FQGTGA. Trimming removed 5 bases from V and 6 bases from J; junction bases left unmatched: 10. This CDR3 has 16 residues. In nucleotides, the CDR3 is TGTGCCAGCAGCCACACTGGACAGGGGGCAGGGGATACGCAGTATTTT. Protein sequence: CASSHTGQGAGDTQYF.

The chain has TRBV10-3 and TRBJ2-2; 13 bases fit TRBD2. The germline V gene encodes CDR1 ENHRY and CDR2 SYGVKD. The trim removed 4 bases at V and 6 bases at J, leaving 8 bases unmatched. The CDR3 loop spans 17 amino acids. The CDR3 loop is CAISGPGLAGVAGELFF. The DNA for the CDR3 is TGTGCCATCAGTGGGCCCGGACTAGCGGGAGTGGCCGGGGAGCTGTTTTTT.

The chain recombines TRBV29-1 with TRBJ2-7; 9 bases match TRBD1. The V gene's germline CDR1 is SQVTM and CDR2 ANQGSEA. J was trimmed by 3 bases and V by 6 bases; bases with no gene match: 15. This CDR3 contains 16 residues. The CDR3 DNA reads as TGCAGCGTAGACTCACTAATGGGGACAGGGAACTACGAGCAGTACTTC. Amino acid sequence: CSVDSLMGTGNYEQYF.

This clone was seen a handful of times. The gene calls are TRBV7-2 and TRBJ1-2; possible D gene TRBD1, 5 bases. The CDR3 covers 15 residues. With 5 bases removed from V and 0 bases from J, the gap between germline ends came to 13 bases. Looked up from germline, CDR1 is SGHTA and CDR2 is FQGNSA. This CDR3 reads CASSPGHETNYGYTF. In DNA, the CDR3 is TGTGCCAGCAGCCCTGGACACGAGACTAACTATGGCTACACCTTC.

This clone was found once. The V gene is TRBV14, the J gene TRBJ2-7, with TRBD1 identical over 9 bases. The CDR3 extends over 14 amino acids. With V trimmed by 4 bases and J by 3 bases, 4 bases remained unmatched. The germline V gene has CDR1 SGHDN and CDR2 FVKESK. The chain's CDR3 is CASSPWTGVYEQYF. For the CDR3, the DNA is TGTGCCAGCAGCCCATGGACAGGGGTCTACGAGCAGTACTTC. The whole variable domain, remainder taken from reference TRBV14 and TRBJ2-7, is EAGVTQFPSHSVIEKGQTVTLRCDPISGHDNLYWYRRVMGKEIKFLLHFVKESKQDESGMPNNRFLAERTGGTYSTLKVQPAELEDSGVYFCASSPWTGVYEQYFGPGTRLTVT.

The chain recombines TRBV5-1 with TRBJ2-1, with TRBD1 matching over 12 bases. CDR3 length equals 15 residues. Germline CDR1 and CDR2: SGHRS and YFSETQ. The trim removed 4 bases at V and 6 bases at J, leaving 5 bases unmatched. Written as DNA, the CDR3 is TGCGCCAGCAGCACACCGGGACAGGGGGCCAATGAGCAGTTCTTC. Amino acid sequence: CASSTPGQGANEQFF.

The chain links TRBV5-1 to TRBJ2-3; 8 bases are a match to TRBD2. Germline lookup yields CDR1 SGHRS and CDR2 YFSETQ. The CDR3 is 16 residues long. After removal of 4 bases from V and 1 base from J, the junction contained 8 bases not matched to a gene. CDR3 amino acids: CASSRSGNYGTDTQYF. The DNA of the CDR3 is TGCGCCAGCAGCCGTAGCGGGAATTATGGCACAGATACGCAGTATTTT.

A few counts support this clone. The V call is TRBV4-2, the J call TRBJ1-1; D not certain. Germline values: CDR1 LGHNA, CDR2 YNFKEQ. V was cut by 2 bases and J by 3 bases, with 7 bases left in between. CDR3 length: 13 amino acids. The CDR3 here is CASSQLGHTEAFF. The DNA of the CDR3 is TGTGCCAGCAGCCAACTAGGTCACACTGAAGCTTTCTTT.

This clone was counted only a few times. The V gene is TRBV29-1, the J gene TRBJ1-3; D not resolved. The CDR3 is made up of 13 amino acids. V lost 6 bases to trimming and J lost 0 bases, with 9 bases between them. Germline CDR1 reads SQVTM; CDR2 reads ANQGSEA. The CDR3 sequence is CSVSGSSGNTIYF. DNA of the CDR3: TGCAGCGTCAGTGGCTCCTCTGGAAACACCATATATTTT.

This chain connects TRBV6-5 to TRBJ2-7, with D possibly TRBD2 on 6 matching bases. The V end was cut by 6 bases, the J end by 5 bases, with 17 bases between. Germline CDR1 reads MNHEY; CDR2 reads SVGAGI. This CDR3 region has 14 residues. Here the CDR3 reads CASRTSWGRHEQYF. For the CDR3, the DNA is TGTGCCAGCAGGACCTCGTGGGGGAGGCACGAGCAGTACTTC.

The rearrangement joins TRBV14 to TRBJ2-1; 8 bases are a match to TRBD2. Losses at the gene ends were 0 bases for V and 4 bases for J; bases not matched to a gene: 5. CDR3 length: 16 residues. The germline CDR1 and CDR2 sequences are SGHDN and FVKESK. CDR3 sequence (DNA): TGTGCCAGCAGCCAAGATTGGCTAGCGGGTTACAATGAGCAGTTCTTC. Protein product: CASSQDWLAGYNEQFF.

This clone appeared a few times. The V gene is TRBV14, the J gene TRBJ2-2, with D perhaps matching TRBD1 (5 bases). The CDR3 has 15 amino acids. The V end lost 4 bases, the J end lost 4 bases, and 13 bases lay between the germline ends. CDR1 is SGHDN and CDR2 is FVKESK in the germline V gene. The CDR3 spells CASSRHPQGTGELFF. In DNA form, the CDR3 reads TGTGCCAGCAGCCGCCATCCTCAGGGCACCGGGGAGCTGTTTTTT.

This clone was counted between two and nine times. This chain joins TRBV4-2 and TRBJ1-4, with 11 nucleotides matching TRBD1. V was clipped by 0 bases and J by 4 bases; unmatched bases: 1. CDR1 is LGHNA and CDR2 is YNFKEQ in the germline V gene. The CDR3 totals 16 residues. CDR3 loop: CASSQDGTGGNEKLFF. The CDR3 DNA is TGTGCCAGCAGCCAAGATGGGACAGGGGGTAATGAAAAACTGTTTTTT.

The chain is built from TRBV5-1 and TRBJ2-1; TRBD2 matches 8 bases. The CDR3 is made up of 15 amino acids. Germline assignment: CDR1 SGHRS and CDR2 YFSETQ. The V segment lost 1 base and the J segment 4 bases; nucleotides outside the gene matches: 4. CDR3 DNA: TGCGCCAGCAGCTTGAGCGGGAGCGGGTACAATGAGCAGTTCTTC. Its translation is CASSLSGSGYNEQFF.

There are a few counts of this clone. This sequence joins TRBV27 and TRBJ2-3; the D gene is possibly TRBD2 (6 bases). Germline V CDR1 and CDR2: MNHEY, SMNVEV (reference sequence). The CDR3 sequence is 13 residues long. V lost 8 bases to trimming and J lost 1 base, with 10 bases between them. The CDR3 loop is CASWASGTDTQYF. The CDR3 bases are TGTGCCAGCTGGGCTAGCGGCACAGATACGCAGTATTTT.

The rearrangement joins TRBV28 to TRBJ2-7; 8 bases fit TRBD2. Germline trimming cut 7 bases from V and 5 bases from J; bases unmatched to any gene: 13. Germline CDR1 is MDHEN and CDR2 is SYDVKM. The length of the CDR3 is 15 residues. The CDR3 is CASTELGGRPHEQYF. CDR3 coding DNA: TGTGCCAGCACCGAACTGGGCGGGAGGCCCCACGAGCAGTACTTC.

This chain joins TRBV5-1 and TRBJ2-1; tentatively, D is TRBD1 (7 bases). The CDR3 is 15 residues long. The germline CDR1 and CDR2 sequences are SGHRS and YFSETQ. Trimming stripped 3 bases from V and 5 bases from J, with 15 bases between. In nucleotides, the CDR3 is TGCGCCAGCAGCTCAGGGGGGTCGGGGCACAATGAGCAGTTCTTC. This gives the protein CASSSGGSGHNEQFF.

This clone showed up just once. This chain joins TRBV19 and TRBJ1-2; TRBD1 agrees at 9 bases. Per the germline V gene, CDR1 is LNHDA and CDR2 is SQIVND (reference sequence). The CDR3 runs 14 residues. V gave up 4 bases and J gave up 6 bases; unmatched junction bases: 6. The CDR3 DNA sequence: TGTGCCAGTAGTAGAGGACAGGGGACGGATGGCTACACCTTC. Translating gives CASSRGQGTDGYTF.

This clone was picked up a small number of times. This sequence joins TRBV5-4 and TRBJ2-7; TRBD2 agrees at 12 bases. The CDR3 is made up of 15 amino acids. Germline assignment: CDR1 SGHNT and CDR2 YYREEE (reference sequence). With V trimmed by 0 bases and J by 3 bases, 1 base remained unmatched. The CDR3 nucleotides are TGTGCCAGCAGCTTGGGACTAGCGGGAGTCTACGAGCAGTACTTC. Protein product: CASSLGLAGVYEQYF.

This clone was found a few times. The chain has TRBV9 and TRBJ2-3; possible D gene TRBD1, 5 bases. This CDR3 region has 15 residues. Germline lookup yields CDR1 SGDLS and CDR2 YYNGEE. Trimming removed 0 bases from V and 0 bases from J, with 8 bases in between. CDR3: CASSVGRQSTDTQYF. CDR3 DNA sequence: TGTGCCAGCAGCGTAGGTAGACAGAGCACAGATACGCAGTATTTT.

In DNA, the CDR3 is TGTGCCAGCAGCCCAGGGAGGGCAGATACGCAGTATTTT. Amino acid sequence: CASSPGRADTQYF. The chain employs TRBV6-1 and TRBJ2-3, with TRBD2 matching over 7 bases. Trimming cost V 6 bases and J 4 bases; bases outside gene matches: 4. This CDR3 contains 13 residues. The germline gives CDR1 MNHNS, CDR2 SASEGT.

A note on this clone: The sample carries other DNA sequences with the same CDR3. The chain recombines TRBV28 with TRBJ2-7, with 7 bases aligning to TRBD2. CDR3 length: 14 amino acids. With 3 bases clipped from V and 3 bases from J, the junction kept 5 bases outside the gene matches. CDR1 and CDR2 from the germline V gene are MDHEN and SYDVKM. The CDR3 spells CASSLGGSSYEQYF. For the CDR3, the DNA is TGTGCCAGCAGTTTGGGCGGGAGTAGCTACGAGCAGTACTTC.

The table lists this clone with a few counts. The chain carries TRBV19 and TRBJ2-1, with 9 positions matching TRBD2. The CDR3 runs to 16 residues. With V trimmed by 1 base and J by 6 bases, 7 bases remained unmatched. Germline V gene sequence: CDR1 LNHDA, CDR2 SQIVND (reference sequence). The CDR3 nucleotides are TGTGCCAGTAGTATAGCAGGACTAGCGAGGGGCAATGAGCAGTTCTTC. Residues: CASSIAGLARGNEQFF.

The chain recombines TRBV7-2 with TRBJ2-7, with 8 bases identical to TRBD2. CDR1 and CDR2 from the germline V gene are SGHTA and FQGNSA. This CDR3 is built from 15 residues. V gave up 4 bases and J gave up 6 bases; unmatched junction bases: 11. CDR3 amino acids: CASSYLAGAPVEQYF. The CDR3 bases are TGTGCCAGCAGCTATCTAGCGGGTGCCCCGGTCGAGCAGTACTTC.